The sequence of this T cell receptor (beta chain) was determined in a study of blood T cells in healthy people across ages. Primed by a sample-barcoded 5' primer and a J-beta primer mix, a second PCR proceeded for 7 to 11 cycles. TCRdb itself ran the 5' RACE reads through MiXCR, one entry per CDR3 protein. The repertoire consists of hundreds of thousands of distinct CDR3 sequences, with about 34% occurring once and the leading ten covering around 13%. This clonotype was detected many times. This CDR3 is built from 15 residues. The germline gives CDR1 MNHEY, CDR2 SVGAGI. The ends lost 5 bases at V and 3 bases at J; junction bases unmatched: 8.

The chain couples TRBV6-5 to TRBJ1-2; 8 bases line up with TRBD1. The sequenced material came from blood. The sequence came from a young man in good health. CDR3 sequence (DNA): TGTGCCAGCAGTAAGACCGGGACAGGACACTATGGCTACACCTTC. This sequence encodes CASSKTGTGHYGYTF.